A single sample gave rise to the 14 T cell receptor beta chains below, sequenced in a study of identical twins. TCRdb recomputed calls from the 5' RACE reads with MiXCR, one row per CDR3 protein. The data show some 300,000 distinct CDR3 sequences, 10% to 15% seen once. Separately, the same data were catalogued under a study of yellow fever vaccine responses in identical twins.

Sequencing used CD8+ T cells sorted from blood. The receptors come from a woman between 18 and 30 years old in good health.

The rearrangement uses TRBV12-3 or TRBV12-4 and TRBJ2-1; 9 bases fit TRBD2. V lost 8 bases and J lost 4; bases outside the gene matches: 6. The CDR3 extends over 14 amino acids. This CDR3 reads CASGGSGGYNEQFF. The CDR3 region has the DNA TGTGCCAGCGGCGGGAGCGGGGGGTACAATGAGCAGTTCTTC.

In its sample, this clonotype was seen a few times. The V gene is TRBV20-1, the J gene TRBJ2-3, with a possible D match to TRBD2 (5 bases). V was cut by 5 bases and J by 2 bases, with 20 bases left in between. There are 16 residues in the CDR3. Germline V gene lookup returns CDR1 DFQATT and CDR2 SNEGSKA (reference sequence). DNA of the CDR3: TGCAGTGCTTACAGCCGGGATTCTCTATTCACAGATACGCAGTATTTT. It encodes CSAYSRDSLFTDTQYF.

CDR3: CASSLSLALTRVDTQYF. The DNA for the CDR3 is TGTGCCAGCAGTTTATCCCTAGCCCTAACCCGGGTAGATACGCAGTATTTT. The chain combines TRBV28 with TRBJ2-3; D may be TRBD2 (5 bases). V was pared by 1 base and J by 5 bases, with 19 bases between. CDR1 is MDHEN, CDR2 SYDVKM, per germline. The CDR3 runs to 17 residues.

This clonotype turned up a few times. The chain recombines TRBV7-3 with TRBJ2-1, with D possibly being TRBD1 or TRBD2 (5 bases each). The CDR3 sequence is 13 residues long. Germline CDR1 SGHTA, CDR2 FQGTGA. Trimming shortened V by 3 bases and J by 9 bases, and 12 bases separated the two germline ends. The CDR3: CASSFEGWGEQFF. CDR3 in DNA: TGTGCCAGCAGCTTTGAGGGGTGGGGTGAGCAGTTCTTC.

This clonotype occurred a few times. This chain joins TRBV11-1 and TRBJ2-3; TRBD1 matches 7 bases. The length of the CDR3 is 19 residues. Germline CDR1 reads SGHAT; CDR2 reads FQDESV (reference sequence). V shed 5 bases, J shed 2 bases, and the junction held 19 bases outside the gene matches. The DNA of the CDR3 is TGTGCCAGCAGCCCACAGACTCAAACCTGGGGACAGACCACAGATACGCAGTATTTT. The encoded protein is CASSPQTQTWGQTTDTQYF.

This clonotype was seen only a few times. The genes are TRBV5-5 and TRBJ1-1; a weak D match, TRBD1 (5 bases). V was trimmed by 3 bases and J by 4 bases, leaving 7 bases between them. Germline values: CDR1 SGHKS, CDR2 YYEKEE (reference sequence). This CDR3 is 12 amino acids long. The CDR3 loop reads CASSSTVTEAFF. CDR3 sequence (DNA): TGTGCCAGCAGCTCGACAGTCACTGAAGCTTTCTTT.

In this sample, this clonotype turned up a few times. The chain joins TRBV7-9 to TRBJ1-1; D possibly corresponds to TRBD1 (6 bases). This CDR3 is 14 amino acids long. CDR1 is SEHNR and CDR2 is FQNEAQ in the germline V gene (reference sequence). V was shortened by 4 bases and J by 5 bases, with 14 bases between the two germline ends. In DNA, the CDR3 is TGTGCCAGCAGCTCGCCCCGGGACACTACTGAAGCTTTCTTT. It encodes CASSSPRDTTEAFF. Filled out from reference TRBV7-9 and TRBJ1-1, the complete variable domain reads DTGVSQNPRHKITKRGQNVTFRCDPISEHNRLYWYRQTLGQGPEFLTYFQNEAQLEKSRLLSDRFSAERPKGSFSTLEIQRTEQGDSAMYLCASSSPRDTTEAFFGQGTRLTVV.

V usage is TRBV28 and J usage is TRBJ2-7; TRBD1 matches 7 bases. The length of the CDR3 is 16 residues. Trimming cost V 1 base and J 2 bases; bases outside gene matches: 8. CDR1 and CDR2 from the germline V gene are MDHEN and SYDVKM. The CDR3 region is CASSLSPGQPTYEQYF. CDR3 nucleotide sequence: TGTGCCAGCAGTTTATCACCGGGACAGCCCACCTACGAGCAGTACTTC.

This clonotype occurred many times. The J gene is TRBJ2-5, the V gene TRBV5-1; 9 nucleotides line up with TRBD1. Trimming removed 7 bases from V and 2 bases from J; junction bases left unmatched: 9. The CDR3 is 15 amino acids. Germline CDR1 and CDR2: SGHRS and YFSETQ. The CDR3 DNA reads as TGCGCCAGCGGTCTCCAGGACAGGGGACAAGAGACCCAGTACTTC. Encoded protein: CASGLQDRGQETQYF.

The J gene is TRBJ1-4, the V gene TRBV15, with D possibly being TRBD1 (6 bases). The CDR3 totals 14 residues. Between the trimmed V and J ends, which lost 5 bases and 7 bases, there was a span of 14 bases. Germline V gene sequence: CDR1 LNHNV, CDR2 YYDKDF (reference sequence). In DNA form, the CDR3 reads TGTGCCACCAGCGTAGGGGGGGCGGGTGAAAAACTGTTTTTT. Encoded protein: CATSVGGAGEKLFF.

This clonotype was observed a handful of times. The chain couples TRBV5-6 to TRBJ2-7; TRBD2 might be the D (6 bases). The length of the CDR3 is 13 residues. The V gene's germline CDR1 is SGHDT and CDR2 YYEEEE. Between the trimmed V and J ends, which lost 4 bases and 1 base, there was a span of 9 bases. CDR3 in amino acids: CASSHGTSYEQYV. Here the CDR3 DNA reads TGTGCCAGCAGCCACGGGACTTCCTACGAGCAGTACGTC.

The CDR3 DNA reads as TGTGCCAGCAGCCCAGGGGAATCTAATGAAAAACTGTTTTTT. Translated, it gives CASSPGESNEKLFF. This sequence joins TRBV28 and TRBJ1-4; D perhaps matches TRBD1 (6 bases). V was trimmed by 6 bases and J by 3 bases, leaving 11 bases between them. Germline V CDR1 and CDR2: MDHEN, SYDVKM. The CDR3 contains 14 residues.

This clonotype was detected only a few times. This rearrangement joins TRBV6-1 to TRBJ1-5; 10 bases map to TRBD1. The CDR3 has 16 residues. V was clipped by 5 bases and J by 7 bases; unmatched bases: 11. Per the germline V gene, CDR1 is MNHNS and CDR2 is SASEGT. The CDR3 region has the DNA TGTGCCAGCAGTCTTTCCGGGACAGGGGTGGAGCAGCCCCAGCATTTT. Translating gives CASSLSGTGVEQPQHF.

This clonotype has just a few counts. This chain uses TRBV12-5 with TRBJ2-7, with D unclear. V lost 2 bases, J lost 0 bases, and 8 bases lay in between. Germline loops: CDR1 LGHNT, CDR2 FRNRAP. CDR3 length: 14 amino acids. The CDR3 DNA sequence: TGTGCTAGTGGTTTGCGGCAGTACTCCTACGAGCAGTACTTC. Translating it yields CASGLRQYSYEQYF.